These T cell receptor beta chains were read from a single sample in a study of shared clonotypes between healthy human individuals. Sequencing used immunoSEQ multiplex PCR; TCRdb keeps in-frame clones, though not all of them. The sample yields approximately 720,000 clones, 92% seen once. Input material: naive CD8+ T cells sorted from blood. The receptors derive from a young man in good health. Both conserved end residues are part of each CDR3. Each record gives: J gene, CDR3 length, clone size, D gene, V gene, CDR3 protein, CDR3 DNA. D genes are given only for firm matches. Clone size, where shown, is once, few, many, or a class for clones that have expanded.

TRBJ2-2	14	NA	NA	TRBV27	CASSSAVNTGELFF	TGTGCCAGCAGTTCCGCGGTTAACACCGGGGAGCTGTTTTTT
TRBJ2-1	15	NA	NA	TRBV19	CASTDRNRAGNEQFF	TGTGCCAGTACCGATCGGAATAGAGCGGGCAATGAGCAGTTCTTC
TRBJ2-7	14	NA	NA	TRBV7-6	CASSEDSRLTSMYF	TGTGCCAGCAGCGAGGACAGCCGACTAACGAGCATGTACTTC
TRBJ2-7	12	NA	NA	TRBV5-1	CASSTRAYEQYF	TGCGCCAGCAGCACCCGGGCCTACGAGCAGTACTTC
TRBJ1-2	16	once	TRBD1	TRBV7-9	CASSPPLGQGDYGYTF	TGTGCCAGCAGCCCCCCCCTCGGACAGGGGGACTATGGCTACACCTTC
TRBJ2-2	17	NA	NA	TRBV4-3	CASSQDRATPGTGELFF	TGCGCCAGCAGCCAAGACCGTGCTACCCCGGGCACCGGGGAGCTGTTTTTT
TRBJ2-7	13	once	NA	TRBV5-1	CASSPPSQYEQYF	TGCGCCAGCAGCCCCCCGAGTCAGTACGAGCAGTACTTC
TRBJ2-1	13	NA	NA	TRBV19	CASSSIDRDEQFF	TGTGCCAGTAGTTCCATTGACCGGGATGAGCAGTTCTTC
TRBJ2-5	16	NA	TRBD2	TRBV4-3	CASSQDPAGEGETQYF	TGCGCCAGCAGCCAAGATCCAGCGGGAGAGGGAGAGACCCAGTACTTC
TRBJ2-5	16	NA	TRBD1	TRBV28	CASSPSQGASQETQYF	TGTGCCAGCAGTCCGTCCCAGGGGGCGAGCCAAGAGACCCAGTACTTC
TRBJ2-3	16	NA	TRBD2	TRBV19	CASRDLTSGYTDTQYF	TGTGCCAGTAGGGACCTTACTAGCGGATACACAGATACGCAGTATTTT
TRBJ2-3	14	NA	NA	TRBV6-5	CASSYSIGGDTQYF	TGTGCCAGCAGTTACTCGATTGGGGGAGATACGCAGTATTTT
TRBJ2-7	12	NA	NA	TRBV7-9	CASSLGGAEQYF	TGTGCCAGCAGCTTAGGGGGGGCCGAGCAGTACTTC
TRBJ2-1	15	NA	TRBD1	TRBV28	CASSGDSDSYNEQFF	TGTGCCAGCAGTGGGGACAGCGACTCCTACAATGAGCAGTTCTTC
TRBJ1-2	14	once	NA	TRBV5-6	CASSLAFTADGYTF	TGTGCCAGCAGCTTGGCCTTTACAGCCGATGGCTACACCTTC
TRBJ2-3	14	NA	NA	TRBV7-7	CASSPQGSPDTQYF	TGTGCTAGCAGCCCACAGGGTAGCCCAGATACGCAGTATTTT
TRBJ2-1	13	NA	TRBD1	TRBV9	CASSDRGVNEQFF	TGTGCCAGCAGTGACAGGGGGGTAAATGAGCAGTTCTTC
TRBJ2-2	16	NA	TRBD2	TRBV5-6	CASSLGLAGSHGELFF	TGTGCCAGCAGCTTGGGGCTAGCGGGATCTCACGGGGAGCTGTTTTTT
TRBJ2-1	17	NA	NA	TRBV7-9	CASSPRPGLPFYNEQFF	TGTGCCAGCAGCCCTAGACCAGGCTTACCTTTCTACAATGAGCAGTTCTTC
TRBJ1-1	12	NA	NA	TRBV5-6	CASSPRDTEAFF	TGTGCCAGCAGCCCCAGGGACACTGAAGCTTTCTTT
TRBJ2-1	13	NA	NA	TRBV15	CATGVLRFNEQFF	TGTGCCACCGGGGTCCTGCGGTTCAATGAGCAGTTCTTC
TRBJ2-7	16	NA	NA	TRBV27	CASSPSVAALTYEQYF	TGTGCCAGCAGCCCCTCGGTGGCGGCCCTGACCTACGAGCAGTACTTC
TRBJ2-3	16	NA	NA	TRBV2	CASRRGKLSSTDTQYF	TGTGCCAGCAGGCGGGGTAAGCTCTCGAGCACAGATACGCAGTATTTT